The clone carrying this TCR beta chain was detected ten times or more. The sample originates from a study of T cell repertoires in cytomegalovirus infection. There are 14 residues in the CDR3. V was shortened by 5 bases and J by 2 bases, with 12 bases between the two germline ends. Germline V CDR1 and CDR2: SGHTA, FQGNSA. TCRdb analysed the reads with MiXCR anew, one entry per CDR3 protein. The sample holds approximately 250,000 distinct CDR3 sequences, roughly an eighth seen once. V and J are TRBV7-2 and TRBJ1-2, with D possibly being TRBD1 (5 bases). The clonotype was recovered from a human donor in good health (CMV status not recorded). Some clones in this sample may be carry-over from other donors' samples. The sequenced material came from PBMCs. DNA for the CDR3: TGTGCCAGCAGCCTGCGGGACGGGAACTATGGCTACACCTTC. Residues: CASSLRDGNYGYTF.